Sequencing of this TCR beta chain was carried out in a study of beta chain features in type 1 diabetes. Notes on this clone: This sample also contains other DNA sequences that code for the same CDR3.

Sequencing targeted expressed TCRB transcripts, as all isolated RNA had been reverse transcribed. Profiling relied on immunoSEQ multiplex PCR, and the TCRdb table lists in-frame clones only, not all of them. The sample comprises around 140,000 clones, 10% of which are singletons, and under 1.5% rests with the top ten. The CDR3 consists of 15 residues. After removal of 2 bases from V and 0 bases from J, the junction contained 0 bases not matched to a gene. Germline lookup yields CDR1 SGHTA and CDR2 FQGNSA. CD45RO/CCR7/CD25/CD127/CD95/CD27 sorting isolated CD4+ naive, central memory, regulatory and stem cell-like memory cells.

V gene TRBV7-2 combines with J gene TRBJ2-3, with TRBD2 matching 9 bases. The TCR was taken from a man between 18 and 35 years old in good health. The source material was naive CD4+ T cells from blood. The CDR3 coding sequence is TGTGCCAGCAGCTTAAGCGGGGGGAGCACAGATACGCAGTATTTT. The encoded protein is CASSLSGGSTDTQYF.